Shown below are 9 T cell receptor beta chains from a single sample sequenced in a study of cytomegalovirus exposure and HLA in healthy donors. Amplification used 60 Vbeta primers and 13 Jbeta primers. Method: immunoSEQ multiplex PCR; TCRdb's copy keeps in-frame clones and lacks some. Here the sample table reports 50,000 or so clones. Sequencing was performed on PBMCs. All receptors derive from a woman younger than 30 in good health and CMV-seronegative.

The chain links TRBV7-6 to TRBJ2-7; 7 bases match TRBD2. V was clipped by 5 bases and J by 8 bases; unmatched bases: 12. The CDR3 extends over 14 amino acids. Germline values: CDR1 SGHVS, CDR2 FNYEAQ. The CDR3 nucleotides read TGTGCCAGCAGCCCCCCGGGGGGAGGGTTTAAGCAGTACTTC. This gives the protein CASSPPGGGFKQYF. The whole variable domain, remainder taken from reference TRBV7-6 and TRBJ2-7, is GAGVSQSPRYKVTKRGQDVALRCDPISGHVSLYWYRQALGQGPEFLTYFNYEAQQDKSGLPNDRFSAERPEGSISTLTIQRTEQRDSAMYRCASSPPGGGFKQYFGPGTRLTVT.

The chain employs TRBV29-1 and TRBJ2-5; D is possibly TRBD2 (5 bases). This CDR3 is built from 13 residues. Germline loops: CDR1 SQVTM, CDR2 ANQGSEA. V was cut by 3 bases and J by 2 bases, with 10 bases left in between. In nucleotides, the CDR3 is TGCAGCGTTGACGGTCGGAGGCAAGAGACCCAGTACTTC. Its translation: CSVDGRRQETQYF. The full variable domain, with the rest looked up from reference TRBV29-1 and TRBJ2-5, is SAVISQKPSRDICQRGTSLTIQCQVDSQVTMMFWYRQQPGQSLTLIATANQGSEATYESGFVIDKFPISRPNLTFSTLTVSNMSPEDSSIYLCSVDGRRQETQYFGPGTRLLVL.

The rearrangement links TRBV5-1 to TRBJ2-5; 10 bases are shared with TRBD1. This CDR3 is 15 amino acids long. Germline CDR1 is SGHRS and CDR2 is YFSETQ. The junction had 7 bases not matched to a gene; V was cut back by 3 bases and J by 5 bases. The CDR3 bases are TGCGCCAGCAGCTCGGGACAGGGGCTCAAGGAGACCCAGTACTTC. Translation: CASSSGQGLKETQYF.

The rearrangement joins TRBV7-2 to TRBJ1-2; the D gene is possibly TRBD1 (5 bases). The CDR3 loop spans 14 amino acids. Trimming left V 3 bases short and J 2 bases short, with 10 bases between. Germline assignment: CDR1 SGHTA and CDR2 FQGNSA. The CDR3 DNA reads as TGTGCCAGCAGCTTTCAACAGGAGAACTATGGCTACACCTTC. It encodes CASSFQQENYGYTF.

CDR3 loop: CASAVGQPNTEAFF. CDR3 sequence (DNA): TGCGCCAGCGCAGTTGGACAACCGAACACTGAAGCTTTCTTT. This chain uses TRBV5-1 with TRBJ1-1; the D gene is possibly TRBD1 (5 bases). The V gene lost 7 bases and the J gene lost 1 base, with 14 bases spanning the gap. The CDR3 spans 14 residues. Germline lookup yields CDR1 SGHRS and CDR2 YFSETQ.

This chain links TRBV9 with TRBJ1-1; TRBD1 aligns across 7 bases. The CDR3 totals 14 residues. J was trimmed by 1 base and V by 6 bases; bases with no gene match: 6. CDR1 is SGDLS and CDR2 is YYNGEE in the germline V gene. The CDR3 reads CASNNQGGNTEAFF. CDR3 bases: TGTGCCAGCAACAACCAGGGGGGGAACACTGAAGCTTTCTTT. Full variable domain (rest looked up from reference TRBV9 and TRBJ1-1): DSGVTQTPKHLITATGQRVTLRCSPRSGDLSVYWYQQSLDQGLQFLIQYYNGEERAKGNILERFSAQQFPDLHSELNLSSLELGDSALYFCASNNQGGNTEAFFGQGTRLTVV.

CDR3 sequence: CASSLGTSGRAYEQYF. For the CDR3, the DNA is TGCGCCAGCAGCTTAGGGACTAGCGGGAGGGCCTACGAGCAGTACTTC. V is TRBV5-1 and J is TRBJ2-7; TRBD2 matches 16 bases. V lost 2 bases, J lost 2 bases, and 1 base stayed unmatched. Germline V CDR1 and CDR2: SGHRS, YFSETQ. This CDR3 is built from 16 residues.

V and J are TRBV7-9 and TRBJ2-7, with 8 bases aligning to TRBD2. V lost 5 bases and J lost 5; bases outside the gene matches: 11. The V gene's germline CDR1 is SEHNR and CDR2 FQNEAQ (reference sequence). The CDR3 totals 15 residues. The CDR3 bases are TGTGCCAGCAGCCCAAGAGGTAGCGGGATCGACGAGCAGTACTTC. Protein product: CASSPRGSGIDEQYF.

The chain links TRBV6-1 to TRBJ2-1; maybe TRBD1 (6 bases). CDR3 size: 14 residues. CDR1 MNHNS and CDR2 SASEGT come from the germline V gene. Trimming removed 6 bases at V and 7 bases at J, with 16 bases between. CDR3 in DNA: TGTGCCAGCAGAGACCCGGGACACGGGAATGAGCAGTTCTTC. It codes for CASRDPGHGNEQFF.